A selection of T cell receptor beta chains follows, all from one sample in a study of blood T cell repertoires in COVID-19. Data came from immunoSEQ multiplex PCR; TCRdb stores just in-frame clones and leaves some out. The table lists approximately 260,000 clones, approximately 86% of them singletons, with about 3.3% in the top ten. The material sequenced was PBMCs or T cells enriched from blood (not recorded which). Source of these receptors: a woman between 40 and 55 years old with acute COVID-19. The CDR3 runs from the conserved cysteine through the conserved F or W. Each record gives: D gene, V gene, J gene, clone size, CDR3 DNA, CDR3 protein. The D gene is left open where the match is weak. Not all rows give a size; the values are once, few, many and, for expanded clones, a class.

D: TRBD1; V: TRBV5-6; J: TRBJ1-2; size: NA; DNA: TGTGCCAGCAGCCCTGGACAGGGGCATGGCTACACCTTC; CDR3: CASSPGQGHGYTF
D: NA; V: TRBV7-9; J: TRBJ1-4; size: NA; DNA: TGTGCCAGCAGCCGTACAGGCGGATCTTCTGAAAAACTGTTTTTT; CDR3: CASSRTGGSSEKLFF
D: NA; V: TRBV11-3; J: TRBJ1-1; size: NA; DNA: TGTGCCAGCAGCCCTGAGGGATTGACTGAAGCTTTCTTT; CDR3: CASSPEGLTEAFF
D: NA; V: TRBV7-9; J: TRBJ1-1; size: NA; DNA: TGTGCCAGCATACGAATCGGACAGTTAAACCGGGGAGCTTTCTTT; CDR3: CASIRIGQLNRGAFF
D: TRBD1; V: TRBV9; J: TRBJ1-1; size: NA; DNA: TGTGCCAGCAGAGGACAGGGGGCCCCCATGAACACTGAAGCTTTCTTT; CDR3: CASRGQGAPMNTEAFF
D: NA; V: TRBV3-1/TRBV3-2; J: TRBJ2-5; size: NA; DNA: TGTGCCAGCAGCCAAGGACAGACACGGGAGACCCAGTACTTC; CDR3: CASSQGQTRETQYF
D: TRBD1; V: TRBV9; J: TRBJ1-2; size: NA; DNA: TGTGCCAGCAGCGAAGGACAGGGGGCTGGCTACACCTTC; CDR3: CASSEGQGAGYTF
D: NA; V: TRBV20-1; J: TRBJ2-7; size: few; DNA: TGCAGTGCGGGTCGGGGATACGAGCAGTACTTC; CDR3: CSAGRGYEQYF
D: TRBD2; V: TRBV11-2; J: TRBJ2-1; size: NA; DNA: TGTGCCAGCAGCTTCGGACTAGCGGGAGTCAATGAGCAGTTCTTC; CDR3: CASSFGLAGVNEQFF
D: NA; V: TRBV19; J: TRBJ1-6; size: NA; DNA: TGTGCCAGTAGTACCCAATTCACACAGGGTTCGGATTCACCCCTCCACTTT; CDR3: CASSTQFTQGSDSPLHF
D: NA; V: TRBV20-1; J: TRBJ1-6; size: NA; DNA: TGCAGTGCTAGTCCGGGGAATTCACCCCTCCACTTT; CDR3: CSASPGNSPLHF
D: NA; V: TRBV27; J: TRBJ1-1; size: few; DNA: TGTGCCAGCGGGAGGATTCGGAACACTGAAGCTTTCTTT; CDR3: CASGRIRNTEAFF
D: TRBD2; V: TRBV4-1; J: TRBJ2-7; size: NA; DNA: TGCGCCAGCAGCCAGGGACTAGCGGGACTGGGGTACGAGCAGTACTTC; CDR3: CASSQGLAGLGYEQYF
D: NA; V: TRBV21-1; J: TRBJ2-7; size: NA; DNA: TGTGCCAGCAGCGGGAGACTAGCGGCCTCTTCCTACGAGCAGTACTTC; CDR3: CASSGRLAASSYEQYF
D: TRBD1; V: TRBV19; J: TRBJ2-7; size: once; DNA: TGTGCCAGTAGCCCCGGGACAGGGGGCGCTCGGCAGTACTTC; CDR3: CASSPGTGGARQYF
D: NA; V: TRBV5-1; J: TRBJ2-1; size: once; DNA: TGCGCCAGCAGCCGCGGGACCGTGAACAATGAGCAGTTCTTC; CDR3: CASSRGTVNNEQFF
D: TRBD2; V: TRBV27; J: TRBJ2-3; size: once; DNA: TGTGCCAGCAGTACGAAAGGGCGACTAGCGTCAAGAGATACGCAGTATTTT; CDR3: CASSTKGRLASRDTQYF
D: NA; V: TRBV24-1; J: TRBJ1-5; size: NA; DNA: TGTGCCACCAGTGACCCGGGTCCCAATCAGCCCCAGCATTTT; CDR3: CATSDPGPNQPQHF
D: TRBD2; V: TRBV28; J: TRBJ2-7; size: NA; DNA: TGTGCCAGCAGTTTATCAGCGACTAGCCACGAGCAGTACTTC; CDR3: CASSLSATSHEQYF
D: NA; V: TRBV13; J: TRBJ2-1; size: NA; DNA: TGTGCCAGCAGCTCGAGGGCTCGTCGGAATGAGCAGTTCTTC; CDR3: CASSSRARRNEQFF